The 12 T cell receptor beta chains below were found in one sample sequenced in a study of blood T cell repertoires in COVID-19. Method: immunoSEQ multiplex PCR; TCRdb's copy keeps in-frame clones and lacks some. The sample carries 59,000 or so clones, around 80% recorded once. Sample: peripheral blood. Receptor source: a man in his sixties with acute or convalescent COVID-19.

The chain uses TRBV7-9 and TRBJ1-3, with D perhaps TRBD1 (5 bases). V dropped 1 base and J dropped 1 base, with 8 bases sitting between them. The germline gives CDR1 SEHNR, CDR2 FQNEAQ (reference sequence). The CDR3 has 15 amino acids. CDR3 region: CASSLVSGSGNTIYF. The CDR3 DNA is TGTGCCAGCAGCTTAGTATCAGGGTCTGGAAACACCATATATTTT.

In the case of this clone: Other DNA variants within this sample encode the same CDR3. This chain joins TRBV9 and TRBJ2-1; 8 bases match TRBD2. Per the germline V gene, CDR1 is SGDLS and CDR2 is YYNGEE. With V trimmed by 2 bases and J by 7 bases, 8 bases remained unmatched. The CDR3 runs 15 residues. The CDR3 DNA reads TGTGCCAGCAGCGTTCAAGCGGGAGCCAGGAATGAGCAGTTCTTC. Translated, it gives CASSVQAGARNEQFF.

The J gene is TRBJ2-3, the V gene TRBV19, with D perhaps TRBD1 (5 bases). CDR1 LNHDA and CDR2 SQIVND come from the germline V gene (reference sequence). V shed 6 bases and J shed 3 bases, with 16 bases lying between them. The CDR3 covers 15 residues. The CDR3 region has the DNA TGTGCCAGTAGCAGACAGACCCTTGAGACAGATACGCAGTATTTT. This sequence encodes CASSRQTLETDTQYF.

V gene TRBV7-2 combines with J gene TRBJ1-2, with TRBD1 identical over 11 bases. Trimming removed 8 bases from V and 8 bases from J; junction bases left unmatched: 7. CDR1 is SGHTA and CDR2 is FQGNSA in the germline V gene. This CDR3 contains 13 residues. The CDR3 DNA is TGTGCCAGCCGGATGGACAGGGGGCGAGGCTACACCTTC. It translates to CASRMDRGRGYTF.

The chain joins TRBV7-9 to TRBJ2-1; 8 positions match TRBD2. Germline V CDR1 and CDR2: SEHNR, FQNEAQ (reference sequence). V trimming: 0 bases; J trimming: 5 bases; junction bases outside the gene matches: 3. This CDR3 comprises 15 residues. CDR3 nucleotides: TGTGCCAGCAGCTTAGCCAGCGGGAGTCACAATGAGCAGTTCTTC. Encoded protein: CASSLASGSHNEQFF.

V is TRBV3-1 (or the pseudogene TRBV3-2) and J is TRBJ1-1; tentatively, D is TRBD1 (5 bases). Trimming stripped 1 base from V and 2 bases from J, with 11 bases between. This CDR3 comprises 15 residues. Looked up from germline, CDR1 is LGHDT and CDR2 is YNNKEL (reference sequence). This CDR3 reads CASSQGPGVNTEAFF. The CDR3 DNA reads TGTGCCAGCAGCCAAGGCCCGGGGGTAAACACTGAAGCTTTCTTT.

J is TRBJ2-1 and V is TRBV7-2, with a possible D match to TRBD1 (7 bases). CDR3 length: 15 residues. Trimming removed 8 bases at V and 0 bases at J, with 14 bases between. The germline V gene encodes CDR1 SGHTA and CDR2 FQGNSA. The CDR3 region has the DNA TGTGCCAGCTTAGGAGGGACAGACTCCTACAATGAGCAGTTCTTC. It specifies CASLGGTDSYNEQFF.

The sample holds one count of this clone. The rearrangement links TRBV11-2 to TRBJ2-7; possible D gene TRBD2, 7 bases. CDR3 length equals 14 residues. V shed 3 bases and J shed 2 bases, with 11 bases lying between them. CDR1 is SGHAT and CDR2 is FQNNGV in the germline V gene. CDR3 loop: CASSLGGGPYEQYF. The DNA of the CDR3 is TGTGCCAGCAGCTTGGGAGGGGGTCCCTACGAGCAGTACTTC.

The chain is built from TRBV18 and TRBJ2-7; no firm D call. Per the germline V gene, CDR1 is KGHSH and CDR2 is LQKENI. The CDR3 loop spans 16 amino acids. V was trimmed by 3 bases and J by 0 bases, leaving 15 bases between them. As DNA, the CDR3 is TGTGCCAGCTCACCTACGGGTAAACCAATCTCCTACGAGCAGTACTTC. This translates into CASSPTGKPISYEQYF.

This clone was found once. V usage is TRBV5-1 and J usage is TRBJ1-1; D is unclear. This CDR3 has 12 residues. Looked up from germline, CDR1 is SGHRS and CDR2 is YFSETQ. The germline V and J ends were trimmed by 5 bases and 8 bases, with 13 bases remaining between them. CDR3 DNA sequence: TGCGCCAGCAGATCTGGGGAGGGAGAAGCTTTCTTT. It is translated as CASRSGEGEAFF.

The chain has TRBV5-1 and TRBJ1-1, with 7 bases aligning to TRBD1. Germline lookup yields CDR1 SGHRS and CDR2 YFSETQ. J gave up 1 base and V 0 bases, and 9 bases lay outside the gene matches. CDR3 length: 17 amino acids. The CDR3 protein is CASSLAGTAHGNTEAFF. DNA of the CDR3: TGCGCCAGCAGCTTGGCCGGGACAGCCCATGGGAACACTGAAGCTTTCTTT. The full variable domain, its missing parts supplied by reference TRBV5-1 and TRBJ1-1, is KAGVTQTPRYLIKTRGQQVTLSCSPISGHRSVSWYQQTPGQGLQFLFEYFSETQRNKGNFPGRFSGRQFSNSRSEMNVSTLELGDSALYLCASSLAGTAHGNTEAFFGQGTRLTVV.

This clone was detected a few times. The rearrangement joins TRBV19 to TRBJ2-7; perhaps TRBD1 as D (7 bases). The CDR3 loop spans 16 amino acids. V was clipped by 6 bases and J by 4 bases, with 22 bases between them. The germline V gene encodes CDR1 LNHDA and CDR2 SQIVND (reference sequence). The CDR3 region has the DNA TGTGCCAGTAGACAGGGGAGGAGACCACCCCCTTACGAGCAGTACTTC. This encodes CASRQGRRPPPYEQYF.